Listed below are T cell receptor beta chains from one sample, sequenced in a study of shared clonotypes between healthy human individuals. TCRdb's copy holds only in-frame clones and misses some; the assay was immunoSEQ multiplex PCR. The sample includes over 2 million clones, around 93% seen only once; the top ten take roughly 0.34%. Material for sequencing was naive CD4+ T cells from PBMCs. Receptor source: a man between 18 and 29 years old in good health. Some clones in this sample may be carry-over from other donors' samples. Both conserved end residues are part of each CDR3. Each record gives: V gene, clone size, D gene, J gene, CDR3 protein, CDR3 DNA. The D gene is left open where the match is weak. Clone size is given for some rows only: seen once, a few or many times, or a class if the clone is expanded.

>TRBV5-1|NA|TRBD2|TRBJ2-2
CASSFLAGGPGELFF
TGCGCCAGCAGCTTTCTAGCGGGAGGGCCAGGGGAGCTGTTTTTT
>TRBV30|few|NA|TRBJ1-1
CAWRGWENTEAFF
TGTGCCTGGAGAGGGTGGGAGAACACTGAAGCTTTCTTT
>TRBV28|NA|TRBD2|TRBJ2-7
CASSMGGVPAYEQYF
TGTGCCAGCAGTATGGGGGGGGTCCCGGCCTACGAGCAGTACTTC
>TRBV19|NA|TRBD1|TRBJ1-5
CASSGTTGTPQHF
TGTGCCAGTAGTGGAACGACAGGGACGCCCCAGCATTTT
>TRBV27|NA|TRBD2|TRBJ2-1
CASSYGRAPGEQFF
TGTGCCAGCAGTTACGGGAGGGCCCCCGGGGAGCAGTTCTTC
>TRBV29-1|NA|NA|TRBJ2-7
CSAATGLISYEQYF
TGCAGCGCCGCTACCGGACTCATTTCCTACGAGCAGTACTTC
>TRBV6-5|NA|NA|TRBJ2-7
CASSFRQAASYEQYF
TGTGCCAGCAGCTTCCGACAGGCAGCTTCCTACGAGCAGTACTTC
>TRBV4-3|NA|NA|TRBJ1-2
CASSQELTGRRAYGYTF
TGCGCCAGCAGCCAAGAGTTAACAGGCAGAAGGGCCTATGGCTACACCTTC
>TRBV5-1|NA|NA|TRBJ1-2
CASSPEIGRSGYTF
TGCGCCAGCAGCCCCGAGATCGGGCGAAGTGGCTACACCTTC
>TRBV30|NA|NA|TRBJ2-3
CAFVRYAADTQYF
TGTGCCTTTGTGCGGTATGCAGCAGATACGCAGTATTTT
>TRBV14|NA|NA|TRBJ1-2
CASSLHTGVNYGYTF
TGTGCCAGCAGCCTCCACACAGGCGTTAACTATGGCTACACCTTC
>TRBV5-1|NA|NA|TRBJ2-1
CASSYLALSGPNEQFF
TGCGCCAGCAGCTACCTTGCTTTATCTGGCCCTAATGAGCAGTTCTTC